A selection of T cell receptor beta chains follows, all from one sample in a study of early T cells in non-severe SARS-CoV-2 infection. TCRdb redid the calling of the 5' RACE reads with MiXCR, one entry per CDR3 protein. This table has roughly 100,000 distinct CDR3 sequences, roughly 13% appearing once. What was sequenced was whole blood. Receptors originate from an adult who was a healthcare worker with PCR-confirmed SARS-CoV-2 infection or an uninfected control (not recorded which). CDR3s include the opening cysteine and the closing phenylalanine or tryptophan. A D gene is named only where the DNA matches it firmly. Clone size appears in some rows only: once, few, many, or a class for an expanded clone.

V gene,D gene,clone size,J gene,CDR3 DNA,CDR3 protein
TRBV20-1,.,many,TRBJ2-3,TGCAGTGCTAGAGAGGGGGTGGCAGATACGCAGTATTTT,CSAREGVADTQYF
TRBV20-1,.,few,TRBJ1-6,TGCAGTGCTAGAGATCTCGCAGTTGATAATTCACCCCTCCACTTT,CSARDLAVDNSPLHF
TRBV24-1,TRBD1,.,TRBJ2-5,TGTGCCACCAGTGAAGGCAGGGGGCTTCTACAAGAGACCCAGTACTTC,CATSEGRGLLQETQYF
TRBV21-1,.,.,TRBJ2-7,TGTGCCAGCCTTAAGGGGGACAGGCTGAACGAGCAGTACTTC,CASLKGDRLNEQYF
TRBV28,.,few,TRBJ1-2,TGTGCCAGCAGGGGCAGGGTCTATGGCTACACCTTC,CASRGRVYGYTF
TRBV7-9,.,few,TRBJ1-5,TGTGCCAGCAGCCGGCAAGGGGATCAGCCCCAGCATTTT,CASSRQGDQPQHF
TRBV28,.,many,TRBJ2-6,TGTGCCAGCGGTGGGGGGGCCAACGTCCTGACTTTC,CASGGGANVLTF
TRBV5-5,.,once,TRBJ1-2,TGTGCCAGCAGTTTCGACAGAACCTATGGCTACACCTTC,CASSFDRTYGYTF
TRBV4-3,.,.,TRBJ2-5,TGCGCCAGCAGCCCCTCCCCGACTGGGGAGGAGACCCAGTACTTC,CASSPSPTGEETQYF
TRBV28,.,many,TRBJ1-3,TGTGCCACCCAAGAGGCTGGAAACACCATATATTTT,CATQEAGNTIYF
TRBV3-1,.,.,TRBJ2-7,TGTGCCAGCAGCCAATATCTAGCCGGCGAGCAGTACTTC,CASSQYLAGEQYF
TRBV7-9,.,many,TRBJ1-6,TGTGCCAGCAGCCCGGGGGGCTCTGATTCACCCCTCCACTTT,CASSPGGSDSPLHF
TRBV10-3,.,few,TRBJ2-5,TGTGCCATCAGCACAAGGATGGAGACCCAGTACTTC,CAISTRMETQYF
TRBV7-6,.,few,TRBJ2-5,TGTGCCAGCAGCTCTTTCAGGGTGGGCGAGACCCAGTACTTC,CASSSFRVGETQYF
TRBV10-3,.,many,TRBJ2-5,TGTGCCATCAGTGAGACCCAGGGTTCCGAGACCCAGTACTTC,CAISETQGSETQYF
TRBV7-9,TRBD2,many,TRBJ2-7,TGTGCCAGCAGCCCGGGAGGGCAGGGCGCTTACGAGCAGTACTTC,CASSPGGQGAYEQYF
TRBV5-4,TRBD2,many,TRBJ2-5,TGTGCCAGCAGCGCCGCCACTAGCGGGATTGAGGCCCAGTACTTC,CASSAATSGIEAQYF
TRBV5-1,.,.,TRBJ1-6,TGCGCCAGCAGCCTAAGCTCCTATAATTCACCCCTCCACTTT,CASSLSSYNSPLHF
TRBV29-1,.,.,TRBJ1-5,TGCAGCGTTATCCCCGGTAGGGGCAATCAGCCCCAGCATTTT,CSVIPGRGNQPQHF
TRBV7-2,.,.,TRBJ1-3,TGTGCCAGCAGCTTAGCGTACGGCTCTGGAAACACCATATATTTT,CASSLAYGSGNTIYF
TRBV9,TRBD2,few,TRBJ2-2,TGTGCCAGCAGCGCGGGAGGGCATAACACCGGGGAGCTGTTTTTT,CASSAGGHNTGELFF
TRBV20-1,TRBD2,.,TRBJ2-3,TGCAGTGCTAGTAGGTTAGCGGGAGATACGCAGTATTTT,CSASRLAGDTQYF
TRBV6-1,.,few,TRBJ2-7,TGTGCCAGCAGTGTATCTACGGTGGCCTACGAGCAGTACTTC,CASSVSTVAYEQYF
TRBV6-2/TRBV6-3,.,many,TRBJ2-6,TGTGCCAGTAGCCCACAGGGAGCTGGGGCCAACGTCCTGACTTTC,CASSPQGAGANVLTF
TRBV10-3,.,.,TRBJ2-1,TGTGCCATCAGTGATCCGGCCCGGCCCCACAATGAGCAGTTCTTC,CAISDPARPHNEQFF
TRBV5-6,TRBD1,many,TRBJ2-4,TGTGCCAGCAGCCCTTATTGGGACAGAGACAAAAACATTCAGTACTTC,CASSPYWDRDKNIQYF
TRBV18,.,few,TRBJ1-6,TGTGCCAGCTCACCCTTTACGAGAGGGGCGGATTCACCCCTCCACTTT,CASSPFTRGADSPLHF
TRBV29-1,.,.,TRBJ2-1,TGCAGCGTTTTTTTCTCTCACAATGAGCAGTTCTTC,CSVFFSHNEQFF
TRBV24-1,TRBD2,.,TRBJ2-1,TGTGCCACCAGTGATTCGGGGGGGGGTTCGCATAGAAATGAGCAGTTCTTC,CATSDSGGGSHRNEQFF
TRBV11-2,.,.,TRBJ2-7,TGTGCCAGCAGCTTAGAGTCCCATAACGAGCAGTACTTC,CASSLESHNEQYF
TRBV19,TRBD1,many,TRBJ1-5,TGTGCCACTACCGCGGGGACAGTGGGCAATCAGCCCCAGCATTTT,CATTAGTVGNQPQHF
TRBV12-3/TRBV12-4,TRBD2,few,TRBJ2-1,TGTGCCAGCGGCGGGAGGTATGAGCAGTTCTTC,CASGGRYEQFF
TRBV20-1,.,few,TRBJ2-7,TGCAGTGCTCTAGCCGTGGAGGGCTCACGAAACGAGCAGTACTTC,CSALAVEGSRNEQYF
TRBV7-9,TRBD2,many,TRBJ2-3,TGTGCCAGCAGCCTGCCCCGGGCTAGCGGACGCACAGATACGCAGTATTTT,CASSLPRASGRTDTQYF
TRBV12-3/TRBV12-4,.,.,TRBJ2-7,TGTGCCAGCAGCCCAACGACTGCCTACGAGCAGTACTTC,CASSPTTAYEQYF
TRBV9,TRBD2,many,TRBJ2-7,TGTGCCAGCAGCGTAGAAACTAGCGGGATTTACGAGCAGTACTTC,CASSVETSGIYEQYF
TRBV12-3/TRBV12-4,TRBD2,few,TRBJ2-1,TGTGCCAGCAGCGCCGGGAGCGGGAGAGGCAATGAGCAGTTCTTC,CASSAGSGRGNEQFF
TRBV20-1,TRBD2,.,TRBJ2-1,TGCAGTGCTAGAGATCGGCTAGCGGGAGCGAATGAGCAGTTCTTC,CSARDRLAGANEQFF
TRBV28,TRBD1,many,TRBJ2-7,TGTGCCAGCAGTCTACCGGACAGGGTGTACGAGCAGTACTTC,CASSLPDRVYEQYF
TRBV5-5,.,many,TRBJ1-4,TGTGCCAGCAGCTTGGACCCCAGGAGCGAAAAACTGTTTTTT,CASSLDPRSEKLFF
TRBV7-2,.,many,TRBJ2-6,TGTGCCAGCAGCCGCATGGGCGGGGCCAACGTCCTGACTTTC,CASSRMGGANVLTF
TRBV7-9,.,.,TRBJ2-3,TGTGCCAGCAGCTTAAGGCAAATAAGCACAGATACGCAGTATTTT,CASSLRQISTDTQYF
TRBV20-1,TRBD2,few,TRBJ2-5,TGCAGTGCTAGACTAGCGGGAGGGGAAGAGACCCAGTACTTC,CSARLAGGEETQYF
TRBV2,.,.,TRBJ1-2,TGTGCCAGCAATCCAGGGATACAGGCTAACTATGGCTACACCTTC,CASNPGIQANYGYTF
TRBV18,.,few,TRBJ1-5,TGTGCCAGCTCACCACCGTCGGGCGGGAGAAATCAGCCCCAGCATTTT,CASSPPSGGRNQPQHF
TRBV9,TRBD2,.,TRBJ2-1,TGTGCCAGCAGCGTTAGGACTAGCAATGAGCAGTTCTTC,CASSVRTSNEQFF
TRBV28,TRBD2,.,TRBJ2-5,TGTGCCAGCATCGGGCTAGCGGGGCTAGAGACCCAGTACTTC,CASIGLAGLETQYF
TRBV7-2,.,many,TRBJ1-5,TGTGCCAGCAGCGTTAAATACGGGGCTAGCAATCAGCCCCAGCATTTT,CASSVKYGASNQPQHF
TRBV5-1,.,many,TRBJ2-2,TGCGCCAGCAGCTTGGATCCTAGCCCCGGGGAGCTGTTTTTT,CASSLDPSPGELFF
TRBV6-2/TRBV6-3,TRBD1,few,TRBJ2-1,TGTGCCAGCAGTCGCCGGGACAGGGATAGCAATGAGCAGTTCTTC,CASSRRDRDSNEQFF
TRBV5-1,.,many,TRBJ2-5,TGCGCCAGCAGCCGAGAAGGTTGGGAGACCCAGTACTTC,CASSREGWETQYF
TRBV2,TRBD2,many,TRBJ2-1,TGTGCCAGCAATCCCCTAGCGGGGACTTTCAATGAGCAGTTCTTC,CASNPLAGTFNEQFF